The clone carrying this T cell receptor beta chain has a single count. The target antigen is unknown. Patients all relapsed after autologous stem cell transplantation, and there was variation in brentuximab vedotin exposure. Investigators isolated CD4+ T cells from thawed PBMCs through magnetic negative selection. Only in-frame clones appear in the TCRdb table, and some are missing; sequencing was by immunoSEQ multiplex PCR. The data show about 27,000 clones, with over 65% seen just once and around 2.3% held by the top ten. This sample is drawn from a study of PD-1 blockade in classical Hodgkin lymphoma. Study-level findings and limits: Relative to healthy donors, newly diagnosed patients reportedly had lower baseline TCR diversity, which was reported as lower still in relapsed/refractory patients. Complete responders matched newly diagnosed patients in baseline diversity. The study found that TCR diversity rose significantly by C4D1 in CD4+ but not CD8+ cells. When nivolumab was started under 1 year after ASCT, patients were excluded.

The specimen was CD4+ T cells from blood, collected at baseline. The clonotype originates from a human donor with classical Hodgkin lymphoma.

Written as DNA, the CDR3 is TGCGCCAGCAGCTCCCACTTACCTGGACGGGACAATCAGCCCCAGCATTTT. Protein product: CASSSHLPGRDNQPQHF. V usage is TRBV5-1 and J usage is TRBJ1-5; D ambiguous. Looked up from germline, CDR1 is SGHRS and CDR2 is YFSETQ. V was cut by 3 bases and J by 3 bases, with 19 bases left in between. The CDR3 covers 17 residues. Supplemented by reference TRBV5-1 and TRBJ1-5, the full variable domain reads KAGVTQTPRYLIKTRGQQVTLSCSPISGHRSVSWYQQTPGQGLQFLFEYFSETQRNKGNFPGRFSGRQFSNSRSEMNVSTLELGDSALYLCASSSHLPGRDNQPQHFGDGTRLSIL.